This entry is about one T cell receptor (beta chain). As yet, its antigen is unknown. The method was immunoSEQ multiplex PCR; TCRdb's version includes in-frame clones alone and lacks a portion of them. This sample carries 25,000 to 30,000 clones, roughly 71% of them seen once, and the ten largest clones take 8.5% to 10%. Within the ViraFEST assay, antigen-specific CD4+ T cells underwent expansion with viral peptide pools prior to sequencing. Cultured cells yielded isolated CD4+ T cells after nine to ten days. Each participant received a vaccine that was either BNT162b2 or mRNA-1273, given as two doses. Vaccinated participants had no history of SARS-CoV-2 infection and tested negative for nucleocapsid antibodies. A half-volume exchange with IL-2 medium occurred on days 3 and 7. J was trimmed by 2 bases and V by 4 bases; bases with no gene match: 8. The CDR3 covers 16 residues. CDR1 is MNHNS, CDR2 SASEGT, per germline.

The source of the sample is a study of vaccination effects on CD4 cells after COVID-19. Study overall: Samples gathered post-vaccine arrived a median of 72 days past the second dose.

Sequenced material: CD4+ T cells from PBMCs cultured with HCoV-NL63 spike peptides, taken after COVID-19 vaccination. This sequence was found in a human donor who received a COVID-19 vaccine. The genes are TRBV6-1 and TRBJ2-7, with TRBD1 matching 10 bases. The CDR3 region is CASSVIMGQGPYEQYF. CDR3 coding DNA: TGTGCCAGCAGTGTTATAATGGGACAGGGGCCCTACGAGCAGTACTTC.